This TCR beta chain was obtained from a study of cytomegalovirus exposure and HLA in healthy donors. Using immunoSEQ multiplex PCR, the repertoire was profiled, and TCRdb retains in-frame clones only, with some absent. Seen here are 250,000 to 300,000 clones, roughly 90% observed once, and the top ten hold about 0.36%. The V gene end was trimmed by 6 bases and the J gene end by 1 base; junction bases not matched to a gene: 3. Germline CDR1 is SGDLS and CDR2 is YYNGEE. CDR3 length: 14 amino acids. This clone turned up a few times. The sequence was collected from a woman aged 18-29 years in good health and CMV-seronegative. Sequencing was done on a sample of PBMCs. V usage is TRBV9 and J usage is TRBJ2-2, with TRBD1 matching over 7 bases. In nucleotides, the CDR3 is TGTGCCAGCACCGGGACAGAGAACACCGGGGAGCTGTTTTTT. Its translation is CASTGTENTGELFF.